Presented here are 4 T cell receptor beta chains from one specimen sequenced in a study of blood T cell repertoires in COVID-19 (dated by TCRdb to about 2020). Libraries were made using the immunoSEQ multiplex PCR assay. In TCRdb, the immuneACCESS table is reduced to in-frame sequences with V and J assigned. These tables do not hold every clone; where another copy was compared, an unresolved V gene accounts for under half, and the others remain unexplained. Recorded for this sample are about 190,000 clones; approximately 84% of them occurred a single time. The top ten constitute approximately 3% of the sample. Sample: PBMCs or T cells enriched from blood (not recorded which). The receptor set was obtained from a woman in her twenties or thirties who had recovered from COVID-19.

The chain is built from TRBV28 and TRBJ1-1; 10 nucleotides align to TRBD1. Germline V gene lookup returns CDR1 MDHEN and CDR2 SYDVKM. V shed 4 bases and J 1 base; nucleotides not matched to a gene: 9. CDR3 length equals 17 residues. CDR3 DNA sequence: TGTGCCAGCAGTTCCCGGGACAGGGGCTTATGGAACACTGAAGCTTTCTTT. It translates to CASSSRDRGLWNTEAFF.

This chain connects TRBV7-2 to TRBJ2-5, with TRBD2 matching over 12 bases. With 2 bases clipped from V and 4 bases from J, the junction kept 2 bases outside the gene matches. This CDR3 contains 15 residues. Per germline, CDR1 SGHTA and CDR2 FQGNSA. The CDR3 bases are TGTGCCAGCAGCTTACAACTAGCGGGAGGAGAGACCCAGTACTTC. Protein: CASSLQLAGGETQYF. The variable domain in full, with the rest retrieved from reference TRBV7-2 and TRBJ2-5, is GAGVSQSPSNKVTEKGKDVELRCDPISGHTALYWYRQSLGQGLEFLIYFQGNSAPDKSGLPSDRFSAERTGGSVSTLTIQRTQQEDSAVYLCASSLQLAGGETQYFGPGTRLLVL.

V gene TRBV2 combines with J gene TRBJ1-2, with TRBD1 as a possible D gene (5 bases). The CDR3 contains 15 residues. Germline loops: CDR1 SNHLY, CDR2 FYNNEI. V was cut by 7 bases and J by 7 bases, with 22 bases left in between. Written as DNA, the CDR3 is TGTGCCAGCACCGAATATGGAAGTCAGGGTCTTGGCTACACCTTC. Amino acids: CASTEYGSQGLGYTF. Complete variable domain (other parts from reference TRBV2 and TRBJ1-2): EPEVTQTPSHQVTQMGQEVILRCVPISNHLYFYWYRQILGQKVEFLVSFYNNEISEKSEIFDDQFSVERPDGSNFTLKIRSTKLEDSAMYFCASTEYGSQGLGYTFGSGTRLTVV.

Of note for this clone: Relative to the germline gene, one junction end is altered; a read error may explain this. This sequence joins TRBV7-2 and TRBJ1-2; the D gene is possibly TRBD1 (5 bases). This CDR3 has 11 amino acids. CDR1 is SGHTA and CDR2 is FQGNSA in the germline V gene. Here the CDR3 DNA reads TGTGCCAGCAGCTTTCAGGGAAAGTACGCCTTC. Its translation: CASSFQGKYAF.